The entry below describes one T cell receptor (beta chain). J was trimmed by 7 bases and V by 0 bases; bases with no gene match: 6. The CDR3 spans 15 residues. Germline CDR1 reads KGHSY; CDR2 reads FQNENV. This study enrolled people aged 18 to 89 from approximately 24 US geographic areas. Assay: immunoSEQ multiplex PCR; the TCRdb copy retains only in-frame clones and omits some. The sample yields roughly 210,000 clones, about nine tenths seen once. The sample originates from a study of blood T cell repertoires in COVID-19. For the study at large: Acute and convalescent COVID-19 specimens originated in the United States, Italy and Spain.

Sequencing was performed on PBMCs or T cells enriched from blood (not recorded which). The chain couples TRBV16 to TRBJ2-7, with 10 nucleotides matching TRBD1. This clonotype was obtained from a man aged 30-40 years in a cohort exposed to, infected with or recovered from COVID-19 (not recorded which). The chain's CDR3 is CASSQSPGTGEEQYF. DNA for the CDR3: TGTGCCAGCAGCCAATCCCCCGGGACAGGGGAAGAGCAGTACTTC.